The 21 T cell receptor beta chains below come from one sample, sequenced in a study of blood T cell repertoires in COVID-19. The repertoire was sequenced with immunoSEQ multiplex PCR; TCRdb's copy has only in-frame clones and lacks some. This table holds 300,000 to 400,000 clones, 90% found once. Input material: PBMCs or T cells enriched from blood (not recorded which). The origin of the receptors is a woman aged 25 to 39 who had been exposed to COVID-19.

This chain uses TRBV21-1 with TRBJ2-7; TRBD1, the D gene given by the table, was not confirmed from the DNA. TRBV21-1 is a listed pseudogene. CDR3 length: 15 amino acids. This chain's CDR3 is CASPKWGQGLGEQYF. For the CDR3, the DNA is TGTGCCAGCCCCAAATGGGGACAGGGGTTGGGCGAGCAGTACTTC.

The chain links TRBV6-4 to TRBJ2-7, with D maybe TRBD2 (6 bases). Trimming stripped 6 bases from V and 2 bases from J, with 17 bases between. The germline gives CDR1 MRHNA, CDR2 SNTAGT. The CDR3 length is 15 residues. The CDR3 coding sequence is TGTGCCAGCAGCGATATGGGACTGATACCCTACGAGCAGTACTTC. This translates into CASSDMGLIPYEQYF.

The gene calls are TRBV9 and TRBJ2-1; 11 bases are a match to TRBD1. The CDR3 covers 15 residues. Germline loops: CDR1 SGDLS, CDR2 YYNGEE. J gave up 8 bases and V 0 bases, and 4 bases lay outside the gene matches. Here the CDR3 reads CASSVVGQGGYEQFF. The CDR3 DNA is TGTGCCAGCAGCGTAGTGGGACAGGGGGGGTATGAGCAGTTCTTC.

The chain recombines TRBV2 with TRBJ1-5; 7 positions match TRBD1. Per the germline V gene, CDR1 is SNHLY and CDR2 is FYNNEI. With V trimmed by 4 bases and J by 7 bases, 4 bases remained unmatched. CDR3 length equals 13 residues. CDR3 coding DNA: TGTGCCAGCAGTGCAGGGGGTGAGCAGCCCCAGCATTTT. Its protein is CASSAGGEQPQHF. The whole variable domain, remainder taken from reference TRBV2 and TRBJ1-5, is EPEVTQTPSHQVTQMGQEVILRCVPISNHLYFYWYRQILGQKVEFLVSFYNNEISEKSEIFDDQFSVERPDGSNFTLKIRSTKLEDSAMYFCASSAGGEQPQHFGDGTRLSIL.

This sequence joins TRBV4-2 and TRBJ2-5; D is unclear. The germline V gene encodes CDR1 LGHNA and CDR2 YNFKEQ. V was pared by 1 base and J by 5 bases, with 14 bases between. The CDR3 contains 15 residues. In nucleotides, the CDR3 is TGTGCCAGCAGCCAAGGGGCAGGCTTTTGGGAGACCCAGTACTTC. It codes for CASSQGAGFWETQYF.

Here the CDR3 DNA reads TGTGCCAGCAGCTTCACACTTAGGGGGGGGCCTTTTGGCACAGATACGCAGTATTTT. Its protein is CASSFTLRGGPFGTDTQYF. J is TRBJ2-3 and V is TRBV5-4; a weak D match, TRBD2 (7 bases). CDR1 and CDR2 from the germline V gene are SGHNT and YYREEE (reference sequence). Trimming cost V 2 bases and J 1 base, with 23 bases left between them. The CDR3 contains 19 residues.

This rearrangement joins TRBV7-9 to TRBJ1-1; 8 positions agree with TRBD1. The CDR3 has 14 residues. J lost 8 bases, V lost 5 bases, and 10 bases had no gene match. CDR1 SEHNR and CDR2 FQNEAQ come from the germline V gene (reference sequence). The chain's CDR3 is CASSIRTGPLEAFF. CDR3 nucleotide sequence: TGTGCCAGCAGCATCCGGACAGGGCCTTTAGAAGCTTTCTTT. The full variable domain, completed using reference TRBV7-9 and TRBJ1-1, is DTGVSQNPRHKITKRGQNVTFRCDPISEHNRLYWYRQTLGQGPEFLTYFQNEAQLEKSRLLSDRFSAERPKGSFSTLEIQRTEQGDSAMYLCASSIRTGPLEAFFGQGTRLTVV.

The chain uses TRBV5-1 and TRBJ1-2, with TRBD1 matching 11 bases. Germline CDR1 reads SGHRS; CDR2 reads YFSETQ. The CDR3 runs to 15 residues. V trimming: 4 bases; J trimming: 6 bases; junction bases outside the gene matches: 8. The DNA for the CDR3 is TGCGCCAGCAGCCCAAGTCCGGGACAGGGGGATGGCTACACCTTC. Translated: CASSPSPGQGDGYTF.

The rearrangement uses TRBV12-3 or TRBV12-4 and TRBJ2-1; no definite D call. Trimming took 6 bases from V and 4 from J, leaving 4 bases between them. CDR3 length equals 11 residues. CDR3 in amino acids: CASSQYNEQFF. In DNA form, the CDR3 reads TGTGCCAGCAGCCAATACAATGAGCAGTTCTTC.

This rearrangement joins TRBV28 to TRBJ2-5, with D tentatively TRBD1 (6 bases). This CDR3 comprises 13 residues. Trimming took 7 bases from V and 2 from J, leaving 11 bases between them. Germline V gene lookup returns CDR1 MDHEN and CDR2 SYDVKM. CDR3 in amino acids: CASKGGPQETQYF. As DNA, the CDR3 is TGTGCCAGCAAAGGGGGACCTCAAGAGACCCAGTACTTC.

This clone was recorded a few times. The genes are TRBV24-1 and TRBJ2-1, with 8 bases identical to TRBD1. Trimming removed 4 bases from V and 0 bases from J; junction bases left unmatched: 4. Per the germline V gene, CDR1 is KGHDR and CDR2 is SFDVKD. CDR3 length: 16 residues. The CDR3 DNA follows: TGTGCCACCAGTGAACCAGGGGGCAGCTCCTACAATGAGCAGTTCTTC. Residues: CATSEPGGSSYNEQFF.

This chain's CDR3 is CATRTDGNTEAFF. For the CDR3, the DNA is TGTGCCACGCGGACTGACGGGAACACTGAAGCTTTCTTT. J is TRBJ1-1 and V is TRBV21-1. TRBV21-1 is listed as a pseudogene. The CDR3 extends over 13 amino acids.

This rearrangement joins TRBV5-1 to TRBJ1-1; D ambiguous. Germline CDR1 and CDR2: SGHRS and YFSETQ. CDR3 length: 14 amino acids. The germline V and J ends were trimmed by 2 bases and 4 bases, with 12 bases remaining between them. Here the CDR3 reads CASSFSGTGTEAFF. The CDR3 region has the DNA TGCGCCAGCAGCTTCTCCGGAACGGGCACTGAAGCTTTCTTT.

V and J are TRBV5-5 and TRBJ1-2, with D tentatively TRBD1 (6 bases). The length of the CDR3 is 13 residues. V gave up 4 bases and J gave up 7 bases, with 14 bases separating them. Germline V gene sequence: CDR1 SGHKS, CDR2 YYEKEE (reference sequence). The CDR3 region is CASSGSTGSGYTF. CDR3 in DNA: TGTGCCAGCAGCGGATCGACAGGTTCTGGCTACACCTTC.

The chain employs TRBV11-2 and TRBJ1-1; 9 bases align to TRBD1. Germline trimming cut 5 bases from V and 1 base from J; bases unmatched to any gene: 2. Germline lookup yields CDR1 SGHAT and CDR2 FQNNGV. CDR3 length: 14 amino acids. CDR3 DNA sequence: TGTGCCAGCAGCCACAGGGGGCCGAACACTGAAGCTTTCTTT. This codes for CASSHRGPNTEAFF.

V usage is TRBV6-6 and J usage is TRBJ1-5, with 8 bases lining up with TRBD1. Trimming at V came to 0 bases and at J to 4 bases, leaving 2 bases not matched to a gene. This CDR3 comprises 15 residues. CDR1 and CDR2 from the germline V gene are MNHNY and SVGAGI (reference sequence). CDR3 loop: CASSYSGQANQPQHF. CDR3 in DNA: TGTGCCAGCAGTTACTCGGGACAGGCTAATCAGCCCCAGCATTTT.

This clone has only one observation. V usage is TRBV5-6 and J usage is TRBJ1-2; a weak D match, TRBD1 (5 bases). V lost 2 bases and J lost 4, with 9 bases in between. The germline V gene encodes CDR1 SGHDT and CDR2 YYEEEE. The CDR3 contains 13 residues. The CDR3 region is CASSFRRVYGYTF. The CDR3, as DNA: TGTGCCAGCAGCTTCCGCAGGGTCTATGGCTACACCTTC.

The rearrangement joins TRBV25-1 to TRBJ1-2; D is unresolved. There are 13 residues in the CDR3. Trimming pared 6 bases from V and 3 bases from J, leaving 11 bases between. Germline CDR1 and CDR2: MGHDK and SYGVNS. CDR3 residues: CASSRQVDYGYTF. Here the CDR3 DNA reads TGTGCCAGCAGCCGGCAGGTGGACTATGGCTACACCTTC.

This CDR3 is CASSFSGGETQYF. CDR3 bases: TGTGCCAGCAGCTTCTCGGGGGGGGAGACCCAGTACTTC. This chain links TRBV7-8 with TRBJ2-5; 8 bases line up with TRBD2. The CDR3 length is 13 residues. Losses at the gene ends were 3 bases for V and 5 bases for J; bases not matched to a gene: 2. Looked up from germline, CDR1 is SGHVS and CDR2 is FQNEAQ.

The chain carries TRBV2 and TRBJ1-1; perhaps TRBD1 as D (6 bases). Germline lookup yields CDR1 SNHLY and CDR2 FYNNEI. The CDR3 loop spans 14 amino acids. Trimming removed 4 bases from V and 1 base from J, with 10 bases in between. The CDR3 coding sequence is TGTGCCAGCAGTGCTGACAGGCCGAACACTGAAGCTTTCTTT. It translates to CASSADRPNTEAFF. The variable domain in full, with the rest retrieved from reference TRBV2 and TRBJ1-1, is EPEVTQTPSHQVTQMGQEVILRCVPISNHLYFYWYRQILGQKVEFLVSFYNNEISEKSEIFDDQFSVERPDGSNFTLKIRSTKLEDSAMYFCASSADRPNTEAFFGQGTRLTVV.

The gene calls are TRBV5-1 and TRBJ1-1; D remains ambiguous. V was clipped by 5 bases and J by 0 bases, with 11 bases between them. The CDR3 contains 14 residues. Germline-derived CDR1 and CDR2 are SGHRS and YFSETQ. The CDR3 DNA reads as TGCGCCAGCAGTCAGGACTTGATGAACACTGAAGCTTTCTTT. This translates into CASSQDLMNTEAFF.